Shown below are 23 T cell receptor beta chains from a single sample sequenced in a study of shared clonotypes between healthy human individuals. Here immunoSEQ multiplex PCR was the method, and the copy in TCRdb shows in-frame clones only, minus some. Here the sample spans about 750,000 clones, over 90% being singletons. CD45RO-negative, CCR7-positively selected cells formed the naive CD8 fraction, excluding terminally differentiated effector memory CD45RA+ cells. Source material: naive CD8+ T cells sorted from blood. The receptors here all came from a man aged 25-45 years in good health.

V is TRBV2 and J is TRBJ1-4; 7 bases are shared with TRBD1. Germline assignment: CDR1 SNHLY and CDR2 FYNNEI. V trimming: 11 bases; J trimming: 0 bases; junction bases outside the gene matches: 0. This CDR3 spans 12 amino acids. The CDR3 spells CAGQATNEKLFF. The CDR3 DNA follows: TGTGCCGGACAGGCAACTAATGAAAAACTGTTTTTT.

The CDR3 region has the DNA TGTGCCAGCAGTGAAGCTTTGTGGACAGATACGCAGTATTTT. Translating it yields CASSEALWTDTQYF. V usage is TRBV6-1 and J usage is TRBJ2-3; D is ambiguous. The V end was cut by 0 bases, the J end by 3 bases, with 7 bases between. The CDR3 consists of 14 residues. Germline lookup yields CDR1 MNHNS and CDR2 SASEGT.

V usage is TRBV6-1 and J usage is TRBJ2-7, with D perhaps TRBD1 (5 bases). V was trimmed by 1 base and J by 5 bases, leaving 21 bases between them. Per germline, CDR1 MNHNS and CDR2 SASEGT. This CDR3 spans 17 amino acids. CDR3 protein: CASSEELAIGEGDEQYF. The DNA for the CDR3 is TGTGCCAGCAGTGAAGAACTGGCGATTGGGGAAGGGGACGAGCAGTACTTC.

A single count supports this clone. The chain combines TRBV29-1 with TRBJ1-2; D perhaps matches TRBD1 (5 bases). The germline gives CDR1 SQVTM, CDR2 ANQGSEA. This CDR3 spans 14 amino acids. Trimming left V 3 bases short and J 4 bases short, with 15 bases between. The CDR3 nucleotides read TGCAGCGTTGAGTCAGGGAACGCCGGCTATGGCTACACCTTC. Translation: CSVESGNAGYGYTF.

This clone was picked up one time. V is TRBV5-4 and J is TRBJ2-1; 7 positions match TRBD2. The V segment lost 1 base and the J segment 6 bases; nucleotides outside the gene matches: 7. CDR1 SGHNT and CDR2 YYREEE come from the germline V gene (reference sequence). The CDR3 runs to 15 residues. The DNA for the CDR3 is TGTGCCAGCAGCTTGACGGCGGGAGAGGCCAATGAGCAGTTCTTC. This translates into CASSLTAGEANEQFF.

V gene TRBV14 combines with J gene TRBJ2-1; D is uncertain. Trimming pared 1 base from V and 3 bases from J, leaving 19 bases between. Per germline, CDR1 SGHDN and CDR2 FVKESK. The CDR3 contains 18 residues. The CDR3 region is CASSQVSPESRLYNEQFF. In DNA form, the CDR3 reads TGTGCCAGCAGCCAAGTATCTCCAGAGAGCCGGCTCTACAATGAGCAGTTCTTC. The full variable domain, in which reference TRBV14 and TRBJ2-1 provide the parts outside the CDR3, is EAGVTQFPSHSVIEKGQTVTLRCDPISGHDNLYWYRRVMGKEIKFLLHFVKESKQDESGMPNNRFLAERTGGTYSTLKVQPAELEDSGVYFCASSQVSPESRLYNEQFFGPGTRLTVL.

This rearrangement joins TRBV27 to TRBJ2-3; D is undetermined. V was clipped by 6 bases and J by 2 bases, with 12 bases between them. Germline values: CDR1 MNHEY, CDR2 SMNVEV (reference sequence). The CDR3 loop spans 14 amino acids. DNA of the CDR3: TGTGCCAGCAGGAGCCCGCGTGTCACAGATACGCAGTATTTT. Translating it yields CASRSPRVTDTQYF.

V is TRBV5-6 and J is TRBJ2-7; TRBD1 matches 8 bases. The V gene's germline CDR1 is SGHDT and CDR2 YYEEEE. V was clipped by 6 bases and J by 3 bases; unmatched bases: 8. The CDR3 runs to 14 residues. CDR3 amino acids: CASIRTGFVYEQYF. DNA of the CDR3: TGTGCCAGCATCCGGACAGGGTTCGTCTACGAGCAGTACTTC.

V is TRBV10-3 and J is TRBJ2-3, with TRBD1 matching 8 bases. Germline V lookup: CDR1 ENHRY, CDR2 SYGVKD. The trim removed 4 bases at V and 6 bases at J, leaving 3 bases unmatched. The CDR3 is 13 amino acids. CDR3 protein: CAISGRQGDTQYF. The CDR3 DNA is TGTGCCATCAGTGGGCGACAGGGGGATACGCAGTATTTT.

The chain combines TRBV29-1 with TRBJ2-3, with TRBD1 matching 8 bases. CDR1 and CDR2 from the germline V gene are SQVTM and ANQGSEA. This CDR3 is built from 13 residues. Losses at the gene ends were 6 bases for V and 0 bases for J; bases not matched to a gene: 2. This CDR3 reads CSVTGDSTDTQYF. The CDR3 DNA follows: TGCAGCGTGACAGGGGATAGCACAGATACGCAGTATTTT.

The V call is TRBV6-5, the J call TRBJ2-1; D is perhaps TRBD2 (6 bases). This CDR3 spans 13 amino acids. Germline CDR1 is MNHEY and CDR2 is SVGAGI. Trimming took off 5 bases at V and 5 bases at J, with 10 bases between the two ends. CDR3 protein: CASSTRLDNEQFF. CDR3 in DNA: TGTGCCAGCAGTACGCGACTAGACAATGAGCAGTTCTTC.

The chain joins TRBV7-9 to TRBJ2-5; a possible D gene is TRBD1 (6 bases). Trimming took 2 bases from V and 10 from J, leaving 17 bases between them. Germline assignment: CDR1 SEHNR and CDR2 FQNEAQ (reference sequence). The CDR3 spans 14 residues. This CDR3 reads CASSLITAKGDQYF. DNA for the CDR3: TGTGCCAGCAGCTTAATCACAGCCAAGGGGGACCAGTACTTC.

This clone was counted a few times. This sequence joins TRBV4-2 and TRBJ2-7, with TRBD1 matching 8 bases. CDR3 length: 14 amino acids. V trimming: 4 bases; J trimming: 5 bases; junction bases outside the gene matches: 7. Germline values: CDR1 LGHNA, CDR2 YNFKEQ. Written as DNA, the CDR3 is TGTGCCAGCAGCCTGGACAGGGAGGTTCACGAGCAGTACTTC. Translating gives CASSLDREVHEQYF.

The chain links TRBV7-9 to TRBJ2-5; 11 bases line up with TRBD2. J was trimmed by 3 bases and V by 5 bases; bases with no gene match: 14. Germline V gives CDR1 SEHNR, CDR2 FQNEAQ (reference sequence). This CDR3 is built from 18 residues. In DNA form, the CDR3 reads TGTGCCAGCAGCCATAAATCGGGACTAGCGGAGGTAGAAGAGACCCAGTACTTC. The encoded protein is CASSHKSGLAEVEETQYF.

The V gene is TRBV5-1, the J gene TRBJ2-1, with D tentatively TRBD1 (5 bases). Germline CDR1 and CDR2: SGHRS and YFSETQ. V was trimmed by 4 bases and J by 6 bases, leaving 23 bases between them. CDR3 size: 17 residues. The CDR3 reads CASSPDQTAPGLNEQFF. For the CDR3, the DNA is TGCGCCAGCAGCCCGGACCAGACAGCGCCCGGGCTCAATGAGCAGTTCTTC.

The rearrangement links TRBV7-9 to TRBJ2-7; a weak D match, TRBD1 (6 bases). Per the germline V gene, CDR1 is SEHNR and CDR2 is FQNEAQ (reference sequence). The length of the CDR3 is 14 residues. The ends were cut back, 5 bases at V and 3 bases at J, with 14 bases in the middle. The CDR3 DNA is TGTGCCAGCAGCCCCTCGGACAGAAACTACGAGCAGTACTTC. This encodes CASSPSDRNYEQYF. Full variable domain (outside the CDR3, taken from reference TRBV7-9 and TRBJ2-7): DTGVSQNPRHKITKRGQNVTFRCDPISEHNRLYWYRQTLGQGPEFLTYFQNEAQLEKSRLLSDRFSAERPKGSFSTLEIQRTEQGDSAMYLCASSPSDRNYEQYFGPGTRLTVT.

The sample holds one count of this clone. This rearrangement joins TRBV29-1 to TRBJ2-7; D gene uncertain. The CDR3 is 12 residues long. CDR1 and CDR2 (germline): SQVTM, ANQGSEA. V lost 7 bases to trimming and J lost 1 base, with 11 bases between them. CDR3 bases: TGCAGCGCTATCGGGTCTTCCTACGAGCAGTACTTC. Residues: CSAIGSSYEQYF.

The chain combines TRBV10-2 with TRBJ2-1, with TRBD2 matching over 11 bases. Trimming at V came to 7 bases and at J to 0 bases, leaving 8 bases not matched to a gene. This CDR3 is built from 17 residues. CDR1 is WSHSY and CDR2 is SAAADI in the germline V gene. The CDR3 DNA sequence: TGCGCCAGCACCGCTGGGACTAGCGGATACTCCTACAATGAGCAGTTCTTC. Translated, it gives CASTAGTSGYSYNEQFF.

The rearrangement links TRBV5-5 to TRBJ2-7; 8 bases align to TRBD1. The germline gives CDR1 SGHKS, CDR2 YYEKEE (reference sequence). The CDR3 covers 16 residues. V dropped 3 bases and J dropped 3; count of bases not matched to a gene: 11. CDR3 nucleotide sequence: TGTGCCAGCAGCTCGGAACGGGACAGGAGCAACTACGAGCAGTACTTC. It translates to CASSSERDRSNYEQYF.

The chain employs TRBV12-2 and TRBJ2-2. TRBV12-2 is described as a pseudogene. The CDR3 runs to 12 residues. The CDR3: CASTLNTGELFF. In nucleotides, the CDR3 is TGTGCCAGCACCCTCAACACCGGGGAGCTGTTTTTT.

The V gene is TRBV4-3, the J gene TRBJ2-1; 8 nucleotides line up with TRBD2. Germline CDR1 reads LGHNA; CDR2 reads YSLEER. Germline trimming cut 4 bases from V and 0 bases from J; bases unmatched to any gene: 2. The CDR3 is made up of 15 amino acids. CDR3 DNA: TGCGCCAGCAGCCCGGGACTAGTCTCCTACAATGAGCAGTTCTTC. Protein sequence: CASSPGLVSYNEQFF.

This chain connects TRBV27 to TRBJ2-1; TRBD2 is a possible D gene (6 bases). V was pared by 4 bases and J by 13 bases, with 26 bases between. CDR1 is MNHEY, CDR2 SMNVEV, per germline (reference sequence). The CDR3 length is 16 residues. CDR3 in DNA: TGTGCCAGCAGTTCCCCTTTTGAGGGAGGCATGAGGGGACAGTTCTTC. Its protein is CASSSPFEGGMRGQFF.

The chain couples TRBV29-1 to TRBJ2-1; 8 positions match TRBD2. With V trimmed by 1 base and J by 13 bases, 18 bases remained unmatched. The CDR3 runs to 16 residues. CDR1 and CDR2 from the germline V gene are SQVTM and ANQGSEA. CDR3 bases: TGCAGCGTTGAAGTCCTTATTCTAGGACTAGCAAACGAACAGTTCTTC. Its protein is CSVEVLILGLANEQFF.